This TCR beta chain derives from a study of blood T cells in healthy people across ages. Overall study context: Per two T cells, about one barcoded beta molecule was captured through template switching. Study conclusions and caveats: Both naive CD4+ cell counts and diversity were greater in long-lived donors than in aged donors. Diversity estimated from one million T cells was considered an underestimate.

Trimming pared 2 bases from V and 11 bases from J, leaving 18 bases between. The CDR3 runs 14 residues. A second PCR of 7 to 11 cycles used a sample-barcoded 5' primer and a J-beta primer mix. TCRdb reprocessed the 5' RACE reads with MiXCR, giving one entry per CDR3 protein. Found here are over 1,200,000 distinct CDR3 sequences, around 55% of them singletons; the top ten hold over 5.5%. To note about this clonotype: Its antigen is undetermined.

The sequence was collected from a man aged 18 to 30 in good health. V gene TRBV12-3 or TRBV12-4 combines with J gene TRBJ2-5; D is perhaps TRBD1 (6 bases). Sequenced sample: blood. CDR3 protein: CASSLTGPNSEQYF. CDR3 DNA: TGTGCCAGCAGTTTAACAGGGCCTAATTCGGAGCAGTACTTC.